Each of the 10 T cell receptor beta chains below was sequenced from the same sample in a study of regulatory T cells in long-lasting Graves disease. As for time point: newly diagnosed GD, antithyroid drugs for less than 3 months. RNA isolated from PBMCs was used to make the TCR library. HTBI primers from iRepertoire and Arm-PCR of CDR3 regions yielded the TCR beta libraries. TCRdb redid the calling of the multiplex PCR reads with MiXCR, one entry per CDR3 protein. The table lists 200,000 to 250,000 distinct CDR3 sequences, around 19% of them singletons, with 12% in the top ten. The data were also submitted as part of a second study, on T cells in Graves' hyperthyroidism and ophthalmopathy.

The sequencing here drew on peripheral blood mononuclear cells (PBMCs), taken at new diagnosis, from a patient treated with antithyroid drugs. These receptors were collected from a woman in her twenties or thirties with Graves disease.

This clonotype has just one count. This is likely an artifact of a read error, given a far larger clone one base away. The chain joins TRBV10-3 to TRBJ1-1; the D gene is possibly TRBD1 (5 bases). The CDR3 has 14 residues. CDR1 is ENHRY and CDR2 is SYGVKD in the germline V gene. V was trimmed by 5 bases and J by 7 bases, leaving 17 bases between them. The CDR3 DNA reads TGTGCCATCAGTCCATGGTCCAACGGGGGTGAAGCTTTCTTT. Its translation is CAISPWSNGGEAFF.

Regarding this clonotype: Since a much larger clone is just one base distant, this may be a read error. Here the CDR3 DNA reads TGTGTCAGCAGCTACAGGACAGGCGGCTACACCTTC. Its translation is CVSSYRTGGYTF. The V gene is TRBV11-2, the J gene TRBJ1-2, with TRBD1 identical over 7 bases. This CDR3 has 12 residues. Germline V lookup: CDR1 SGHAT, CDR2 FQNNGV.

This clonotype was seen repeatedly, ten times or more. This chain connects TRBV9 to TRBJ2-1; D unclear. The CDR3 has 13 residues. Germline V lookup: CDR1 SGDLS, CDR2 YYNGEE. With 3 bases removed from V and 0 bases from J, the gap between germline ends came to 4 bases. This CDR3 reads CASSGSSYNEQFF. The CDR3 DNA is TGTGCCAGCAGCGGTAGCTCCTACAATGAGCAGTTCTTC. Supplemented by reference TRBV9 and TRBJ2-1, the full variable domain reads DSGVTQTPKHLITATGQRVTLRCSPRSGDLSVYWYQQSLDQGLQFLIQYYNGEERAKGNILERFSAQQFPDLHSELNLSSLELGDSALYFCASSGSSYNEQFFGPGTRLTVL.

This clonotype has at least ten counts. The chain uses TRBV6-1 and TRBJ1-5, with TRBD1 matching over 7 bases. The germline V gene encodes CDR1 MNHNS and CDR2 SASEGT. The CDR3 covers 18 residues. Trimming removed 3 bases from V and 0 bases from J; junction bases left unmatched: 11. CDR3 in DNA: TGTGCCAGCAGTGAGAGTACGAACAGGGGTTATAGCAATCAGCCCCAGCATTTT. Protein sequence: CASSESTNRGYSNQPQHF.

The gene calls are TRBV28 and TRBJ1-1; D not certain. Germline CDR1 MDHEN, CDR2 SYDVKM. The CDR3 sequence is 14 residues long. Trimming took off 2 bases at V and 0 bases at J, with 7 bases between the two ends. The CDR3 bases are TGTGCCAGCAGTTTAATCGCGGTGAACACTGAAGCTTTCTTT. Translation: CASSLIAVNTEAFF.

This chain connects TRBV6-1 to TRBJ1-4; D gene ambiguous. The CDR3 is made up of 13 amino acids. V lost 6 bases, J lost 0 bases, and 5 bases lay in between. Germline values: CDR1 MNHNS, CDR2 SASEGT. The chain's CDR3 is CASRSTTNEKLFF. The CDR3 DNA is TGTGCCAGCAGATCCACAACTAATGAAAAACTGTTTTTT.

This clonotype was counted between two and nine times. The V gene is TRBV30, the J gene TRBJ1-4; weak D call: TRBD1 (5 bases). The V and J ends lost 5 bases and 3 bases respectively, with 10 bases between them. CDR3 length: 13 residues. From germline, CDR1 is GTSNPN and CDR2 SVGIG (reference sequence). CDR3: CAWAGTPNEKLFF. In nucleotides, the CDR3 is TGTGCCTGGGCAGGGACTCCTAATGAAAAACTGTTTTTT.

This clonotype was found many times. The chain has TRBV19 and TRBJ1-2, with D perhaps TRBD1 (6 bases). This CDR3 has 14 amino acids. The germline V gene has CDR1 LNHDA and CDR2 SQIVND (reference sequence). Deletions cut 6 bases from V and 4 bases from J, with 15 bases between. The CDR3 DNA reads TGTGCCAGTAGGGTACAGGGAACCCGCTATGGCTACACCTTC. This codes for CASRVQGTRYGYTF.

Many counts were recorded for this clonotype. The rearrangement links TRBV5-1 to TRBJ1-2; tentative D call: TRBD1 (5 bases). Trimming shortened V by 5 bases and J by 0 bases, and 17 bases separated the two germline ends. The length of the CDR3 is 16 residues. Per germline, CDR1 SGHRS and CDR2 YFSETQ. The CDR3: CASSNTQGTANYGYTF. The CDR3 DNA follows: TGCGCCAGCAGTAACACTCAAGGGACCGCTAACTATGGCTACACCTTC.

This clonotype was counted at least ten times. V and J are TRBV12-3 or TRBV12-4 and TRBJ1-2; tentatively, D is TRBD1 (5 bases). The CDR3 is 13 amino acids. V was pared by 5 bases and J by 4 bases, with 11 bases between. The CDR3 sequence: CASSTGTIYGYTF. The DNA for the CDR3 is TGTGCCAGCAGTACTGGGACCATCTATGGCTACACCTTC.